This TCR beta chain was observed in a study of CXCR3-negative and CXCR3-positive naive CD8 T cells. Study-wide results and caveats: CXCR3-positive naive cells carried more hydrophobic TRB CDR3s than CXCR3-negative ones. Cryopreserved cells showed partially decreased CXCR3 expression, and most assays used fresh PBMCs. Naive subsets were similarly diverse, while memory CD8+ repertoires were much less diverse. Naive subsets did not differ in surface CD5, and TRB CDR3 properties served to infer TCR strength. With respect to TRBV-TRBJ usage, naive CXCR3-negative and CXCR3-positive cells were similar; memory differed.

The study made its TRB cDNA libraries by 5' RACE, adding UMI labels. TCRdb reworked the 5' RACE reads into one entry per CDR3 protein, no DNA. This sample contains roughly 110,000 distinct CDR3 sequences. For this clonotype: Antigen unknown.

Germline V gene lookup returns CDR1 LNHDA and CDR2 SQIVND (reference sequence). There are 13 residues in the CDR3. This TCR came from a human donor in good health. Some clones in this sample may be carry-over from other donors' samples. Specimen: naive CXCR3+ CD8+ T cells from blood. Described subset: CD45RO-CCR7+CD27+CD95- naive CD8+ T cells expressing CXCR3 (TNR3+). The chain couples TRBV19 to TRBJ1-1; TCRdb reports TRBD1, a call that lacks DNA to check it against. The CDR3 is CASMGPLGAEAFF.